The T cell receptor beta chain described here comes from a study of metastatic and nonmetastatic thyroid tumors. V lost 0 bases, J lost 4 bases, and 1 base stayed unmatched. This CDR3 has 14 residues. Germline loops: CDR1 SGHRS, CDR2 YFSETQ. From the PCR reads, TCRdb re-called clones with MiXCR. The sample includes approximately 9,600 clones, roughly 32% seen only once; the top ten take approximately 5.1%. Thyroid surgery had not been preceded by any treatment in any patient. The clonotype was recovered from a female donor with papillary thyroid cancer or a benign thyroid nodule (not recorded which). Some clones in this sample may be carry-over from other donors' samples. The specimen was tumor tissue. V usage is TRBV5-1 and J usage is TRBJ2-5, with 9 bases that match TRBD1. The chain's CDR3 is CASSLGTGVETQYF. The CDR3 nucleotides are TGCGCCAGCAGCTTGGGGACAGGGGTAGAGACCCAGTACTTC. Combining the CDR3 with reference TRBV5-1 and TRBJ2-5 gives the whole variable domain KAGVTQTPRYLIKTRGQQVTLSCSPISGHRSVSWYQQTPGQGLQFLFEYFSETQRNKGNFPGRFSGRQFSNSRSEMNVSTLELGDSALYLCASSLGTGVETQYFGPGTRLLVL.